The present entry profiles one T cell receptor (beta chain) with its context. The CDR3 is 16 residues long. The J segment lost 7 bases and the V segment lost 6 bases, leaving 15 bases of the junction unmatched. From germline, CDR1 is MDHEN and CDR2 SYDVKM. These data belong to a study of T cells in narcolepsy. The table came from immunoSEQ multiplex PCR; TCRdb's copy has only in-frame clones and leaves some out. In the table there are around 35,000 clones, 82% of which are singletons. Material: CD45RA- memory CD4+ T cells from PBMCs. The clonotype originates from a human donor with narcolepsy. The chain uses TRBV28 and TRBJ2-7; 10 bases fit TRBD1. In DNA, the CDR3 is TGTGCCAGCAGCCCCGCCTGGGGGACAGGGGTCGGGGAGCAGTACTTC. As protein: CASSPAWGTGVGEQYF.